This entry lists 30 T cell receptor beta chains sequenced from one sample in a study of read filtering for tumor transcriptome and immune sequencing. From about 400 ng of RNA, a library with molecular barcoded alpha/delta and beta/gamma adaptors was made. TCRdb fed the reads into MiXCR, producing one record per CDR3 protein. Of roughly 41,000 distinct CDR3 sequences detected, about 13% appear once; the ten largest clones hold approximately 35%. Sequenced input: a population of CD138-negative cells sorted from bone marrow. The receptor set was obtained from a donor at least 40 years old with multiple myeloma.

This clonotype appeared many times. The chain is built from TRBV2 and TRBJ2-5; possible D gene TRBD2, 5 bases. V lost 9 bases, J lost 0 bases, and 11 bases lay in between. Germline V gene lookup returns CDR1 SNHLY and CDR2 FYNNEI. This CDR3 contains 13 residues. CDR3 sequence (DNA): TGTGCCAGTTCGACTACCCACCAAGAGACCCAGTACTTC. As protein: CASSTTHQETQYF.

Comments on this clonotype: A much larger clone differs by one base, so this may be a read error. The rearrangement joins TRBV6-1 to TRBJ2-1; the D gene is possibly TRBD1 (5 bases). The CDR3 covers 16 residues. V dropped 2 bases and J dropped 2 bases, with 13 bases sitting between them. CDR1 and CDR2 (germline): MNHNS, SASEGT. CDR3 DNA: TGTGCCAGCAGTGAATGGGGCCGGAGCCCCTACAATGAGCAGTTCTTC. Protein: CASSEWGRSPYNEQFF.

This clonotype was observed many times. V is TRBV6-1 and J is TRBJ1-2; D perhaps matches TRBD1 (6 bases). CDR3 size: 19 residues. Germline V CDR1 and CDR2: MNHNS, SASEGT. Trimming removed 4 bases from V and 3 bases from J, with 27 bases in between. Here the CDR3 reads CASSGGTGTTVFPDYGYTF. The CDR3 region has the DNA TGTGCCAGCAGTGGGGGGACCGGGACAACCGTTTTCCCGGACTATGGCTACACCTTC.

As concerns this clonotype: At one of its ends the junction is not consistent with the germline gene, which may arise from a read error. The chain carries TRBV5-1 and TRBJ1-1, with D tentatively TRBD1 (5 bases). CDR3 length: 14 residues. Germline loops: CDR1 SGHRS, CDR2 YFSETQ. The CDR3 here is CASSGVGTNTETFF. Here the CDR3 DNA reads TGCGCCAGCAGCGGAGTGGGGACGAACACTGAAACTTTCTTT.

In this sample, this clonotype turned up many times. The chain joins TRBV11-3 to TRBJ1-1; D unresolved. Germline CDR1 and CDR2: SGHNT and YENEEA. V was shortened by 2 bases and J by 4 bases, with 8 bases between the two germline ends. There are 13 residues in the CDR3. This CDR3 reads CASSLSGVTEAFF. The CDR3 DNA is TGTGCCAGCAGCTTAAGCGGGGTCACTGAAGCTTTCTTT.

This clonotype occurred many times. V usage is TRBV20-1 and J usage is TRBJ1-2; D remains unclear. V was pared by 6 bases and J by 2 bases, with 13 bases between. The CDR3 is made up of 13 amino acids. Germline CDR1 DFQATT, CDR2 SNEGSKA (reference sequence). CDR3 bases: TGCAGTGCGAGACCCCAGGCCAACTATGGCTACACCTTC. Translating it yields CSARPQANYGYTF.

This clonotype was counted many times. This sequence joins TRBV5-1 and TRBJ1-2; possibly TRBD1 for D (6 bases). V lost 0 bases to trimming and J lost 8 bases, with 11 bases between them. The length of the CDR3 is 13 residues. Per germline, CDR1 SGHRS and CDR2 YFSETQ. In nucleotides, the CDR3 is TGCGCCAGCAGCTTGGTACGGGGGCAAGGCTACACCTTC. Its translation: CASSLVRGQGYTF.

In its sample, this clonotype was seen many times. This chain joins TRBV20-1 and TRBJ2-3, with D unresolved. Between the trimmed V and J ends, which lost 5 bases and 4 bases, there was a span of 10 bases. Germline CDR1 and CDR2: DFQATT and SNEGSKA (reference sequence). The CDR3 sequence is 12 residues long. CDR3 nucleotide sequence: TGCAGTGCTGGTCAAGCCGCAGATACGCAGTATTTT. It yields the protein CSAGQAADTQYF.

In its sample, this clonotype was seen many times. This chain uses TRBV4-1 with TRBJ1-2; D not resolved. Per germline, CDR1 MGHRA and CDR2 YSYEKL. V lost 0 bases and J 6 bases, leaving 11 bases between the germline ends. The CDR3 is 14 residues long. The CDR3 is CASSQEVPSDGYTF. The CDR3, as DNA: TGCGCCAGCAGCCAAGAGGTTCCTAGTGATGGCTACACCTTC.

This clonotype was counted at least ten times. This chain uses TRBV7-9 with TRBJ2-3; 9 nucleotides align to TRBD1. With 6 bases clipped from V and 5 bases from J, the junction kept 9 bases outside the gene matches. Per germline, CDR1 SEHNR and CDR2 FQNEAQ (reference sequence). This CDR3 is built from 15 residues. This CDR3 reads CASRKTGGVGDTQYF. DNA for the CDR3: TGTGCCAGCAGAAAGACAGGGGGGGTCGGAGATACGCAGTATTTT. The entire variable domain, with the rest obtained from reference TRBV7-9 and TRBJ2-3, is as follows: DTGVSQNPRHKITKRGQNVTFRCDPISEHNRLYWYRQTLGQGPEFLTYFQNEAQLEKSRLLSDRFSAERPKGSFSTLEIQRTEQGDSAMYLCASRKTGGVGDTQYFGPGTRLTVL.

This clonotype was detected many times. The DNA for the CDR3 is TGTGCCAGCAGCTCATCAACCGGGCAGCAAAACACCGGGGAGCTGTTTTTT. Residues: CASSSSTGQQNTGELFF. The chain carries TRBV11-2 and TRBJ2-2; D remains ambiguous. CDR1 is SGHAT and CDR2 is FQNNGV in the germline V gene. The CDR3 covers 17 residues. The V end lost 4 bases, the J end lost 2 bases, and 17 bases lay between the germline ends.

Ten or more counts support this clonotype. V usage is TRBV5-1 and J usage is TRBJ2-1, with 10 bases matching TRBD2. V shed 4 bases and J 5 bases; nucleotides not matched to a gene: 6. This CDR3 spans 15 amino acids. Per germline, CDR1 SGHRS and CDR2 YFSETQ. The CDR3 loop is CASSTRTSGHNEQFF. As DNA, the CDR3 is TGCGCCAGCAGCACCAGGACTAGCGGACACAATGAGCAGTTCTTC.

This clonotype has a count of ten or more. The junction does not match germline at one end; this may be a read error. The chain links TRBV14 to TRBJ2-5; D might be TRBD1 (6 bases). CDR1 is SGHDN, CDR2 FVKESK, per germline. The CDR3 consists of 13 residues. CDR3 bases: TGTGCCAGCAGCCAAGATCATCCGGACAGAGCAAACTTC. It translates to CASSQDHPDRANF.

This clonotype came up once. A far larger clone is just one base off, so this is likely a read error. This rearrangement joins TRBV12-5 to TRBJ2-1; the D gene could be TRBD1 or TRBD2 (7 bases each). CDR1 and CDR2 (germline): LGHNT, FRNRAP. The CDR3 runs 15 residues. In nucleotides, the CDR3 is TGTGCCAGCATAAAGGGACAGAGGACTAGGGATGAGCAGTTCTTC. This translates into CASIKGQRTRDEQFF. Full variable domain (rest looked up from reference TRBV12-5 and TRBJ2-1): DARVTQTPRHKVTEMGQEVTMRCQPILGHNTVFWYRQTMMQGLELLAYFRNRAPLDDSGMPKDRFSAEMPDATLATLKIQPSEPRDSAVYFCASIKGQRTRDEQFFGPGTRLTVL.

This clonotype occurred many times. J is TRBJ1-5 and V is TRBV20-1, with D possibly TRBD1 on 5 matching bases. This CDR3 has 16 amino acids. Between the trimmed V and J ends, which lost 0 bases and 5 bases, there was a span of 17 bases. Germline V gene lookup returns CDR1 DFQATT and CDR2 SNEGSKA (reference sequence). CDR3 region: CSARDPGRGDYQPQHF. Written as DNA, the CDR3 is TGCAGTGCTAGAGATCCCGGGAGAGGGGATTATCAGCCCCAGCATTTT.

This clonotype was recorded at least ten times. The rearrangement links TRBV9 to TRBJ2-6; either TRBD1 or TRBD2 may supply D (5 bases each). The V and J ends lost 6 bases and 0 bases respectively, with 10 bases between them. This CDR3 region has 15 residues. Germline lookup yields CDR1 SGDLS and CDR2 YYNGEE. CDR3 in amino acids: CASTEGSSGANVLTF. In DNA form, the CDR3 reads TGTGCCAGCACCGAGGGGAGCTCTGGGGCCAACGTCCTGACTTTC.

This clonotype appeared many times. V is TRBV10-3 and J is TRBJ2-1; D unresolved. This CDR3 spans 13 amino acids. V was trimmed by 10 bases and J by 4 bases, leaving 14 bases between them. Per the germline V gene, CDR1 is ENHRY and CDR2 is SYGVKD. The DNA of the CDR3 is TGTGCCACCAATATTGGGCCTTACAATGAGCAGTTCTTC. Translation: CATNIGPYNEQFF.

The table lists this clonotype with many counts. This chain uses TRBV6-2 or TRBV6-3 with TRBJ1-5, with D unresolved. CDR1 is MNHEY and CDR2 is SVGEGT in the germline V gene. Trimming took 3 bases from V and 4 from J, leaving 16 bases between them. This CDR3 spans 16 amino acids. The DNA of the CDR3 is TGTGCCAGCAGTTATGTAGTGTCAGATTTTAATCAGCCCCAGCATTTT. This encodes CASSYVVSDFNQPQHF.

In its sample, this clonotype was seen many times. The genes are TRBV10-3 and TRBJ2-7; no reliable D call. Germline loops: CDR1 ENHRY, CDR2 SYGVKD. This CDR3 spans 11 amino acids. Trimming removed 2 bases from V and 10 bases from J, with 9 bases in between. CDR3 DNA: TGTGCCATCAGTGAGGCCTTGGACCAGTACTTC. Its translation is CAISEALDQYF.

There are many counts of this clonotype. The genes are TRBV20-1 and TRBJ1-6; D unclear. Trimming left V 4 bases short and J 7 bases short, with 14 bases between. The germline V gene encodes CDR1 DFQATT and CDR2 SNEGSKA (reference sequence). This CDR3 is 14 amino acids long. Here the CDR3 reads CSAMFPHMNSPLHF. DNA of the CDR3: TGCAGTGCTATGTTCCCGCATATGAATTCACCCCTCCACTTT.

This clonotype appeared a few times. This chain joins TRBV20-1 and TRBJ2-1, with 8 nucleotides matching TRBD1. This CDR3 is 18 amino acids long. V was pared by 0 bases and J by 7 bases, with 17 bases of the junction left unmatched. Germline CDR1 is DFQATT and CDR2 is SNEGSKA (reference sequence). CDR3 residues: CSARDRPKDWTGLNEQFF. CDR3 coding DNA: TGCAGTGCTAGAGATCGGCCGAAAGACTGGACAGGGTTAAATGAGCAGTTCTTC.

This clonotype has more than one count but fewer than ten. The rearrangement uses TRBV7-2 and TRBJ2-6; D not resolved. V was clipped by 5 bases and J by 0 bases, with 8 bases between them. This CDR3 has 15 residues. CDR1 and CDR2 from the germline V gene are SGHTA and FQGNSA. CDR3: CASSPYHSGANVLTF. CDR3 coding DNA: TGTGCCAGCAGCCCTTACCACTCTGGGGCCAACGTCCTGACTTTC.

To note about this clonotype: Since no conserved phenylalanine or tryptophan closes the CDR3, a read error is the likely cause. The chain links TRBV29-1 to TRBJ2-7; TRBD2 aligns across 9 bases. Germline V gives CDR1 SQVTM, CDR2 ANQGSEA. The CDR3 covers 12 residues. The CDR3 nucleotides read TGCAGCGCCGGGACTAGCTCCTACGGGCAGTACCTC. It yields the protein CSAGTSSYGQYL.

This clonotype qualifies as medium-sized. CDR3 nucleotides: TGCAGCGTGCGCGGGACAGGAGGCCTTGAAGCTTTCTTT. The encoded protein is CSVRGTGGLEAFF. The chain combines TRBV29-1 with TRBJ1-1, with 8 positions matching TRBD1. CDR3 length: 13 residues. With V trimmed by 6 bases and J by 7 bases, 10 bases remained unmatched. Germline loops: CDR1 SQVTM, CDR2 ANQGSEA. Supplemented by reference TRBV29-1 and TRBJ1-1, the full variable domain reads SAVISQKPSRDICQRGTSLTIQCQVDSQVTMMFWYRQQPGQSLTLIATANQGSEATYESGFVIDKFPISRPNLTFSTLTVSNMSPEDSSIYLCSVRGTGGLEAFFGQGTRLTVV.

This chain links TRBV20-1 with TRBJ2-3, with a tentative D call TRBD1 (5 bases). Germline V lookup: CDR1 DFQATT, CDR2 SNEGSKA (reference sequence). With 6 bases removed from V and 2 bases from J, the gap between germline ends came to 18 bases. This CDR3 contains 15 residues. CDR3: CSASGQLKNTDTQYF. The CDR3 bases are TGCAGTGCCTCCGGACAACTTAAGAACACAGATACGCAGTATTTT.

This clonotype was observed at least ten times. This chain uses TRBV11-2 with TRBJ1-6; D is undetermined. The CDR3 extends over 13 amino acids. Per germline, CDR1 SGHAT and CDR2 FQNNGV. Deletions cut 4 bases from V and 8 bases from J, with 9 bases between. CDR3 in amino acids: CASSSLAYSPLHF. The DNA for the CDR3 is TGTGCCAGCAGCTCCCTCGCGTATTCACCCCTCCACTTT.

There are a few counts of this clonotype. The rearrangement joins TRBV29-1 to TRBJ1-1; tentative D call: TRBD1 (6 bases). Trimming removed 6 bases at V and 1 base at J, with 12 bases between. CDR3 length: 13 amino acids. Germline values: CDR1 SQVTM, CDR2 ANQGSEA. CDR3 nucleotides: TGCAGCGTCTACCGGGACACGAACACTGAAGCTTTCTTT. Translating it yields CSVYRDTNTEAFF.

This clonotype was detected many times. The CDR3 loop is CAISETIAGVREQYF. The CDR3 coding sequence is TGTGCCATCAGTGAGACCATAGCGGGAGTCCGGGAGCAGTACTTC. This sequence joins TRBV10-3 and TRBJ2-7, with 9 bases aligning to TRBD2. The CDR3 extends over 15 amino acids. V was pared by 2 bases and J by 7 bases, with 9 bases of the junction left unmatched. Germline values: CDR1 ENHRY, CDR2 SYGVKD.

At least ten counts were recorded for this clonotype. The CDR3 region has the DNA TGTGCCAGCAGCCCAGGGACGAATCAGCCCCAGCATTTT. This encodes CASSPGTNQPQHF. The rearrangement joins TRBV7-9 to TRBJ1-5; maybe TRBD1 (5 bases). Trimming removed 5 bases at V and 4 bases at J, with 9 bases between. Germline V gene sequence: CDR1 SEHNR, CDR2 FQNEAQ (reference sequence). The length of the CDR3 is 13 residues.

The V and J genes are TRBV10-3 and TRBJ1-1; D is perhaps TRBD1 (6 bases). This CDR3 comprises 15 residues. CDR1 and CDR2 (germline): ENHRY, SYGVKD. V lost 3 bases and J lost 6, with 17 bases in between. The DNA of the CDR3 is TGTGCCATCAGTGATTTGGACAGCCGGCAAGCTGAAGCTTTCTTT. Its translation: CAISDLDSRQAEAFF.